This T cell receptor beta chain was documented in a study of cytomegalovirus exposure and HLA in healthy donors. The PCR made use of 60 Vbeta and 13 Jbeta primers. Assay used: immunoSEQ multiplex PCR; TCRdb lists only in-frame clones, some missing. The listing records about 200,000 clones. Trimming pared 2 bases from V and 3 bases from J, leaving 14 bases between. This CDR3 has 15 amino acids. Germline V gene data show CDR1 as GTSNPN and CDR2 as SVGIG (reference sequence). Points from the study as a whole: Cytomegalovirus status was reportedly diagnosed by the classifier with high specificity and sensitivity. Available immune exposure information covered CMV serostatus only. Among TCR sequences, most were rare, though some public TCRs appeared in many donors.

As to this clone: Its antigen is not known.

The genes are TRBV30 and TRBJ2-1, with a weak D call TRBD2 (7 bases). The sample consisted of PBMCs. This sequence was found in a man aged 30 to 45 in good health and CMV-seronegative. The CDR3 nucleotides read TGTGCCTGGAGTCCGTCGGGGGGACACTACAATGAGCAGTTCTTC. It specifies CAWSPSGGHYNEQFF.